This entry features one T cell receptor beta chain sequence. Its antigen is undetermined. V dropped 1 base and J dropped 6 bases, with 11 bases sitting between them. CDR3 length equals 13 residues. The germline gives CDR1 SGHNT, CDR2 YYREEE (reference sequence). These data belong to a study of shared clonotypes between healthy human individuals. The study's findings and limits: Clonotypes that were shared across four donors made up around 5.5% of naive CD4 clonotypes. Owing to a small donor count, the genetic and exposure-history diversity represented was limited.

Deep level was the assay's run setting. The repertoire was sequenced with immunoSEQ multiplex PCR; TCRdb's copy has only in-frame clones and lacks some. The table lists 2 million to 3 million clones, roughly 92% of them singletons, with around 0.14% in the top ten. Naive CD45RA+ and memory CD45RA-negative subsets were split from CD4+ cells. Sequencing used naive CD4+ T cells sorted from blood. Regarding subset: CD45RA+ positively selected. The chain links TRBV5-4 to TRBJ2-7; TRBD2 is a possible D gene (5 bases). The clonotype was recovered from a man aged 18 to 35 in good health. DNA for the CDR3: TGTGCCAGCAGCTTGAGAGCGGCAACCGAGCAGTACTTC. This gives the protein CASSLRAATEQYF.